The T cell receptor (beta chain) described here comes from a study of T cells in women clearing cervical HPV infection. Across the whole study: Case blood drawn at lesion detection; control blood after infection cleared. General observations from the study: Cases and controls were distinguished at AUC roughly 0.86 by richness and V genes.

Cervical HPV DNA detected by MY09/MY11 PCR, typed by dot-blot. Here immunoSEQ multiplex PCR was the method, and the copy in TCRdb shows in-frame clones only, minus some. The sample totals 40,000 to 60,000 clones; its top ten clones hold more than 0.8%. The V gene's germline CDR1 is SGHTA and CDR2 FQGTGA. The CDR3 spans 15 residues. V lost 3 bases and J lost 4; bases outside the gene matches: 6. In regard to this clone: Its antigen is undetermined. Read coverage stops 3 residues before the CDR3 terminus; the germline J gene supplies the remainder.

This sequence originates from a woman between 18 and 75 years old with a cervical HPV16 infection that either progressed to CIN3+ or cleared (not recorded which). The chain recombines TRBV7-3 with TRBJ1-2, with 9 bases that match TRBD1. The sample was blood buffy coat. The chain's CDR3 is CASSFDRDRVYGYTF. Incomplete CDR3 DNA: TGTGCCAGCAGCTTCGACCGGGACAGGGTCTATGGC.